Listed below are T cell receptor beta chains from one sample, sequenced in a study of T-cell memory formation after mild COVID-19. Each CDR3 protein is one row after TCRdb ran MiXCR on the 5' RACE reads. The sample has about 430,000 distinct CDR3 sequences; roughly a quarter are singletons. The sample taken for sequencing was PBMCs or a T cell subset sorted from them (not recorded which). The receptor set was obtained from an adult woman who had mild COVID-19 (a few samples of this study predate the infection). Cell type and time point are not known. Both conserved end residues are part of each CDR3. The order of the fields is V gene, J gene, D gene, clone size, CDR3 protein, CDR3 DNA. D genes are given only for firm matches. Expanded clones get a size class; other rows say once, few or many, or leave the size out.

v_gene: TRBV4-3; j_gene: TRBJ2-1; d_gene: TRBD2; abundance: -; CDR3aa: CASSKGLAGGPVSAYNEQFF; CDR3nt: TGCGCCAGCAGTAAGGGCCTAGCGGGAGGGCCAGTTTCGGCCTACAATGAGCAGTTCTTC
v_gene: TRBV7-8; j_gene: TRBJ1-5; d_gene: -; abundance: -; CDR3aa: CASSLATQGYQPQHF; CDR3nt: TGTGCCAGCAGCTTAGCGACACAGGGTTATCAGCCCCAGCATTTT
v_gene: TRBV3-1; j_gene: TRBJ1-6; d_gene: TRBD1; abundance: -; CDR3aa: CASSQEDRDNSPLHF; CDR3nt: TGTGCCAGCAGCCAAGAAGACAGGGATAATTCACCCCTCCACTTT
v_gene: TRBV29-1; j_gene: TRBJ2-3; d_gene: -; abundance: -; CDR3aa: CSVLSPARDILTDTQYF; CDR3nt: TGCAGCGTTCTCTCGCCGGCTAGGGATATCCTCACAGATACGCAGTATTTT
v_gene: TRBV6-5; j_gene: TRBJ1-3; d_gene: -; abundance: -; CDR3aa: CASSYTNSGNTIYF; CDR3nt: TGTGCCAGCAGTTACACCAACTCTGGAAACACCATATATTTT
v_gene: TRBV2; j_gene: TRBJ2-3; d_gene: -; abundance: few; CDR3aa: CASSRGPRADTQYF; CDR3nt: TGTGCCAGCAGTCGGGGCCCGCGAGCGGATACGCAGTATTTT
v_gene: TRBV6-5; j_gene: TRBJ2-3; d_gene: -; abundance: -; CDR3aa: CASSPPPGATDTQYF; CDR3nt: TGTGCCAGCTCCCCCCCGCCGGGGGCCACAGATACGCAGTATTTT
v_gene: TRBV4-2; j_gene: TRBJ1-2; d_gene: TRBD1; abundance: few; CDR3aa: CASSQGQGGYGYTF; CDR3nt: TGTGCCAGCAGCCAAGGACAGGGGGGCTATGGCTACACCTTC
v_gene: TRBV3-1; j_gene: TRBJ2-7; d_gene: -; abundance: -; CDR3aa: CASSQDGRLYEQYF; CDR3nt: TGTGCCAGCAGCCAAGATGGGCGTCTCTACGAGCAGTACTTC
v_gene: TRBV12-3/TRBV12-4; j_gene: TRBJ2-7; d_gene: -; abundance: few; CDR3aa: CASSFPGYEQYF; CDR3nt: TGTGCCAGCAGTTTCCCCGGCTACGAGCAGTACTTC
v_gene: TRBV4-3; j_gene: TRBJ2-7; d_gene: -; abundance: -; CDR3aa: CASSRRLLGGAEQYF; CDR3nt: TGCGCCAGCAGCCGAAGACTACTAGGGGGGGCCGAGCAGTACTTC
v_gene: TRBV7-9; j_gene: TRBJ2-3; d_gene: TRBD2; abundance: few; CDR3aa: CASSSGGRALFTDTQYF; CDR3nt: TGTGCCAGCAGCTCCGGGGGGAGGGCTCTGTTCACAGATACGCAGTATTTT
v_gene: TRBV16; j_gene: TRBJ2-1; d_gene: TRBD2; abundance: -; CDR3aa: CASSQIWAGGHEQFF; CDR3nt: TGTGCCAGCAGCCAGATATGGGCGGGAGGTCATGAGCAGTTCTTC
v_gene: TRBV7-6; j_gene: TRBJ2-3; d_gene: TRBD2; abundance: -; CDR3aa: CASRAGTSGNTDTQYF; CDR3nt: TGTGCCAGCAGGGCCGGGACTAGCGGCAACACAGATACGCAGTATTTT
v_gene: TRBV6-1; j_gene: TRBJ1-5; d_gene: -; abundance: few; CDR3aa: CASSEDNQPQHF; CDR3nt: TGTGCCAGCAGTGAAGATAATCAGCCCCAGCATTTT
v_gene: TRBV6-5; j_gene: TRBJ1-6; d_gene: -; abundance: -; CDR3aa: CASSYTRALGMNSPLHF; CDR3nt: TGTGCCAGCAGTTACACCCGGGCCTTGGGGATGAATTCACCCCTCCACTTT
v_gene: TRBV18; j_gene: TRBJ2-7; d_gene: TRBD1; abundance: -; CDR3aa: CASSPATGGTYEQYF; CDR3nt: TGTGCCAGCTCACCGGCGACAGGGGGGACCTACGAGCAGTACTTC